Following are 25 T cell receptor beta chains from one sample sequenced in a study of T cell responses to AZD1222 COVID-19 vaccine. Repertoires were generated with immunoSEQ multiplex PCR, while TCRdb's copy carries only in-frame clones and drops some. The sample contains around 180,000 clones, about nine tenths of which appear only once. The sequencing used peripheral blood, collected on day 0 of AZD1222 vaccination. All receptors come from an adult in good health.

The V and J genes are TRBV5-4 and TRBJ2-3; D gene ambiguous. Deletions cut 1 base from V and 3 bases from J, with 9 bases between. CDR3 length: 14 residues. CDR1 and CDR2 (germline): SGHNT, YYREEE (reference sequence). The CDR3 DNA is TGTGCCAGCAGCTTGACCGGTAGGACAGATACGCAGTATTTT. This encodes CASSLTGRTDTQYF.

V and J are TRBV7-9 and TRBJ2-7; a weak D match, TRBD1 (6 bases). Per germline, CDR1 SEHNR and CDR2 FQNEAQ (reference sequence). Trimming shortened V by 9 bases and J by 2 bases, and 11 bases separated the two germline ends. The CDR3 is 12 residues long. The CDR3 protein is CASQGHAYEQYF. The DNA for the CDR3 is TGTGCCAGTCAGGGACATGCCTACGAGCAGTACTTC. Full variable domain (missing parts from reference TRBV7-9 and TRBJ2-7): DTGVSQNPRHKITKRGQNVTFRCDPISEHNRLYWYRQTLGQGPEFLTYFQNEAQLEKSRLLSDRFSAERPKGSFSTLEIQRTEQGDSAMYLCASQGHAYEQYFGPGTRLTVT.

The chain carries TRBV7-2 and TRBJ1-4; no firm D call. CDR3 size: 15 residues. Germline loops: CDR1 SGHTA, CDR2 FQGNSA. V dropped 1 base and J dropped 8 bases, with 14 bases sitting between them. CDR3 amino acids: CASSLGAAPNEKLFF. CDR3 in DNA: TGTGCCAGCAGCTTAGGGGCCGCGCCCAACGAAAAACTGTTTTTT.

The CDR3: CASSSSGTGNSPLHF. Written as DNA, the CDR3 is TGTGCCAGCAGTTCATCCGGGACAGGGAACTCACCCCTCCACTTT. This chain uses TRBV28 with TRBJ1-6; TRBD1 matches 9 bases. V was clipped by 4 bases and J by 10 bases; unmatched bases: 8. Germline V gene lookup returns CDR1 MDHEN and CDR2 SYDVKM. The CDR3 covers 15 residues.

The CDR3 here is CASSLAGGGGEKLFF. The CDR3 DNA reads as TGTGCCAGCAGCTTAGCTGGGGGGGGTGGTGAAAAACTGTTTTTT. The rearrangement joins TRBV7-6 to TRBJ1-4, with D perhaps TRBD1 (5 bases). V lost 0 bases to trimming and J lost 7 bases, with 12 bases between them. The CDR3 covers 15 residues. Germline CDR1 reads SGHVS; CDR2 reads FNYEAQ.

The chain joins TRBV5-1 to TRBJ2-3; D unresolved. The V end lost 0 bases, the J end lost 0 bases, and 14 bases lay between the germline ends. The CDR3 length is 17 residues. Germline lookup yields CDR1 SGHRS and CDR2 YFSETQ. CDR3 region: CASSLGIVDASTDTQYF. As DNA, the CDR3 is TGCGCCAGCAGCTTGGGAATAGTCGACGCTAGCACAGATACGCAGTATTTT.

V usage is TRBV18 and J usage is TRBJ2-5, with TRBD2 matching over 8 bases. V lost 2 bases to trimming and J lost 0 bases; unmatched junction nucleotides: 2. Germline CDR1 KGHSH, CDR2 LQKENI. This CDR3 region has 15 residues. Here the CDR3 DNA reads TGTGCCAGCTCACCAGCGGGGGGTAACCAAGAGACCCAGTACTTC. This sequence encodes CASSPAGGNQETQYF.

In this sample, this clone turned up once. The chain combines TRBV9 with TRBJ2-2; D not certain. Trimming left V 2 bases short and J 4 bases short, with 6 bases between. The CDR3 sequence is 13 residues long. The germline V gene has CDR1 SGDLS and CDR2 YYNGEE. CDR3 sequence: CASSVGATGELFF. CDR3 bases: TGTGCCAGCAGCGTTGGCGCCACCGGGGAGCTGTTTTTT. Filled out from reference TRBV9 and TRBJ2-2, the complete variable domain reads DSGVTQTPKHLITATGQRVTLRCSPRSGDLSVYWYQQSLDQGLQFLIQYYNGEERAKGNILERFSAQQFPDLHSELNLSSLELGDSALYFCASSVGATGELFFGEGSRLTVL.

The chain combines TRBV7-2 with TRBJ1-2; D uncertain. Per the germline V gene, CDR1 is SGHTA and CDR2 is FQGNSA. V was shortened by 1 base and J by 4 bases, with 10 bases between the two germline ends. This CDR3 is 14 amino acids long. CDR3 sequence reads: CASSLVGPIYGYTF. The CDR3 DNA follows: TGTGCCAGCAGCTTAGTAGGGCCAATCTATGGCTACACCTTC.

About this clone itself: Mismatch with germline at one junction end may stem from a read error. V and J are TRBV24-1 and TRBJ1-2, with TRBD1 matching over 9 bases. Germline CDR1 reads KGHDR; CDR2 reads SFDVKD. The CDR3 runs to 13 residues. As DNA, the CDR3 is TGTGCCACCAGTTCAACCGGGACAGGGTATTGGGACTTC. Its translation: CATSSTGTGYWDF.

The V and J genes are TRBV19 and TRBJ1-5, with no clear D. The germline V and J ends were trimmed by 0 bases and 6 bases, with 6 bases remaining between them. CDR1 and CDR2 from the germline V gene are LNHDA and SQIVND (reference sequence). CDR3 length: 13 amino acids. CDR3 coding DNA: TGTGCCAGTAGTATAGATGGAGCTCAGCCCCAGCATTTT. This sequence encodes CASSIDGAQPQHF.

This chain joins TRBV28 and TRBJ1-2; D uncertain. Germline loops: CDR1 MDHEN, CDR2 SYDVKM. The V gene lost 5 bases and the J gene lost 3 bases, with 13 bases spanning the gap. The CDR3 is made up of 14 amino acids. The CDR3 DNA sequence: TGTGCCAGCAGTACCCTAAACAGCTACTATGGCTACACCTTC. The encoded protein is CASSTLNSYYGYTF.

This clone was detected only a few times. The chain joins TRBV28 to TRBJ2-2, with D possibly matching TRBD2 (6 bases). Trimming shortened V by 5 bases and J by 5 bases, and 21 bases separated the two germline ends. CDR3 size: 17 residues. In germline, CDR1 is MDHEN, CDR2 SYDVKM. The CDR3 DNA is TGTGCCAGCAGTACTAGCACTAGGAGGGAAAGAACCGGGGAGCTGTTTTTT. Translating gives CASSTSTRRERTGELFF.

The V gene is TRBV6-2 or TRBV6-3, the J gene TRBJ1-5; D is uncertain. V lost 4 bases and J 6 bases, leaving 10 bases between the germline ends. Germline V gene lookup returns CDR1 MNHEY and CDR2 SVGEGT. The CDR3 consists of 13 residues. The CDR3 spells CASSLSFGQPQHF. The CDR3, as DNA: TGTGCCAGCAGTTTGAGTTTCGGTCAGCCCCAGCATTTT.

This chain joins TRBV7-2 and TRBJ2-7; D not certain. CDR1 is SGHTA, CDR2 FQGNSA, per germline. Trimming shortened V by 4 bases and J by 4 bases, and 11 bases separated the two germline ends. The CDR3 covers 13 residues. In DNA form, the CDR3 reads TGTGCCAGCAGCTCATCACCGCCTTACGAGCAGTACTTC. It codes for CASSSSPPYEQYF.

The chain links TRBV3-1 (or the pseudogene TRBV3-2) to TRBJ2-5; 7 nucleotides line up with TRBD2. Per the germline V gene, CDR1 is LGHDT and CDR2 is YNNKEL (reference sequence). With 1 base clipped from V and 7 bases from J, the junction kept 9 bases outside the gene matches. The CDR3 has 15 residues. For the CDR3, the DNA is TGTGCCAGCAGCCAAGTTAACGGGGGGAGGGGGACCCAGTACTTC. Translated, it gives CASSQVNGGRGTQYF.

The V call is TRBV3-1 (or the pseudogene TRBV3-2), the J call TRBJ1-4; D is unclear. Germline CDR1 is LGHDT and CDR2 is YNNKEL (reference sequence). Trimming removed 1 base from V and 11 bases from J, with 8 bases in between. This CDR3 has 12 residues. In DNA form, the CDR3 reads TGTGCCAGCAGCCAAGTTCCGGCCAAACTGTTTTTT. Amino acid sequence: CASSQVPAKLFF.

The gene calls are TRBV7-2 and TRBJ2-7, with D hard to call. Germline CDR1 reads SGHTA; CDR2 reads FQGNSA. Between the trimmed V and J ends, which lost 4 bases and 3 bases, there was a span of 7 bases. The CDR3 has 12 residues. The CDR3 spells CASSSLGYEQYF. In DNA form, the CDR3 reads TGTGCCAGCAGCTCCTTAGGCTACGAGCAGTACTTC.

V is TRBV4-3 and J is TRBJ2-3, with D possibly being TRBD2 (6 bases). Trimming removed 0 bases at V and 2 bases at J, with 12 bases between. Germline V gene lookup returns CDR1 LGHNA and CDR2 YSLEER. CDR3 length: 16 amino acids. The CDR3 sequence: CASSQDKEGTTDTQYF. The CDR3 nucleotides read TGCGCCAGCAGCCAAGATAAGGAGGGAACCACAGATACGCAGTATTTT.

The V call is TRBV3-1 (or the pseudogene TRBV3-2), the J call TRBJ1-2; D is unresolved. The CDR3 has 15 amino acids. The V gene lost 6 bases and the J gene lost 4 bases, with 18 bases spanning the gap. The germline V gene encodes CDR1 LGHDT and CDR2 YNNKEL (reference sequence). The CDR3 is CASRVSSGQSYGYTF. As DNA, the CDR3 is TGTGCCAGCAGGGTATCCTCTGGGCAAAGCTATGGCTACACCTTC.

CDR3 amino acids: CASSFLAGGRSEQYF. CDR3 bases: TGTGCCAGCAGCTTCCTAGCGGGAGGAAGGAGCGAGCAGTACTTC. J is TRBJ2-7 and V is TRBV7-2; 11 bases fit TRBD2. Trimming at V came to 3 bases and at J to 6 bases, leaving 7 bases not matched to a gene. Germline CDR1 is SGHTA and CDR2 is FQGNSA. The CDR3 length is 15 residues.

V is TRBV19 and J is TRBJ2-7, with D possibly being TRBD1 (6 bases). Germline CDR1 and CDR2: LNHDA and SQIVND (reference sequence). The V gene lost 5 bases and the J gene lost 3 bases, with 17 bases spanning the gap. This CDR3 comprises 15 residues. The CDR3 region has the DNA TGTGCCAGTAGTCCTCGACAGGTTCAATTCTACGAGCAGTACTTC. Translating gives CASSPRQVQFYEQYF.

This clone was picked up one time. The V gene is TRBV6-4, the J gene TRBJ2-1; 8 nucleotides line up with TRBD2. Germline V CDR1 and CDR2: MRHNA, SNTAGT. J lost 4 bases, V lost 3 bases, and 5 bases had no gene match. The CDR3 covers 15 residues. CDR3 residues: CASSEGTGGYNEQFF. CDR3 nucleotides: TGTGCCAGCAGTGAAGGGACGGGAGGGTACAATGAGCAGTTCTTC.

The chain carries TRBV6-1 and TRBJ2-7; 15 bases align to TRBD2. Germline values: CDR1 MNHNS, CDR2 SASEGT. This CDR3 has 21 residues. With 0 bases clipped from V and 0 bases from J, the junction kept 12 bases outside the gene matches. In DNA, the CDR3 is TGTGCCAGCAGTGAAGCGCAGCGGGGACTAGCGGGGGGTTTGAGCTCCTACGAGCAGTACTTC. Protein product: CASSEAQRGLAGGLSSYEQYF.

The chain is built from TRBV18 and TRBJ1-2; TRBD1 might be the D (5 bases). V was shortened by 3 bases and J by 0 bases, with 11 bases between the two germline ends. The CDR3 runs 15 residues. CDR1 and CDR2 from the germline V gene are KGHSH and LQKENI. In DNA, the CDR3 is TGTGCCAGCTCACCCGGGGGAGGGACTAACTATGGCTACACCTTC. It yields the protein CASSPGGGTNYGYTF. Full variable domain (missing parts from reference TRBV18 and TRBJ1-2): NAGVMQNPRHLVRRRGQEARLRCSPMKGHSHVYWYRQLPEEGLKFMVYLQKENIIDESGMPKERFSAEFPKEGPSILRIQQVVRGDSAAYFCASSPGGGTNYGYTFGSGTRLTVV.